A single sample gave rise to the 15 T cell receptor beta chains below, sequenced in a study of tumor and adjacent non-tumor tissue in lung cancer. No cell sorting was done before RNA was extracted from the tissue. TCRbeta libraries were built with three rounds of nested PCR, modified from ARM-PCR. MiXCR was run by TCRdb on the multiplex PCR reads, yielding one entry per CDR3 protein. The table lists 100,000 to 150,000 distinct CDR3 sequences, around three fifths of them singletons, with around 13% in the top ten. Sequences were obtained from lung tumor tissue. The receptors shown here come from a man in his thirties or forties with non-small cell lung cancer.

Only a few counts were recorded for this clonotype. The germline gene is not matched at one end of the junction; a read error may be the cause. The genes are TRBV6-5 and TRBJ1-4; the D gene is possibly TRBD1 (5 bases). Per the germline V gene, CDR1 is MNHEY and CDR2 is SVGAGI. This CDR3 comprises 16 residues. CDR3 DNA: TGTGTCAGCAGCCCCGAGATAGGGACGTGGAGAGAGAAACTGTTTTTT. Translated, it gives CVSSPEIGTWREKLFF.

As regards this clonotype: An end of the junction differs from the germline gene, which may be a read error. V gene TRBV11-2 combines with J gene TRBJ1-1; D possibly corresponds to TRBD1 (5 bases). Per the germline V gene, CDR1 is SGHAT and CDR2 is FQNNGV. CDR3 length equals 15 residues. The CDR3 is CPSSLILGVNTEAFF. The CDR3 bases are TGTCCCAGCAGCTTAATATTGGGGGTGAACACTGAAGCTTTCTTT.

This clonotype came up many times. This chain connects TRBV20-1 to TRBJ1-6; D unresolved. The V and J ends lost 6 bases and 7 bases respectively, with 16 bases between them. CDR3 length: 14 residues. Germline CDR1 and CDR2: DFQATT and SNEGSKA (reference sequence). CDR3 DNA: TGCAGTGCCCAGCCCGGGCCTCGGAATTCACCCCTCCACTTT. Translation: CSAQPGPRNSPLHF.

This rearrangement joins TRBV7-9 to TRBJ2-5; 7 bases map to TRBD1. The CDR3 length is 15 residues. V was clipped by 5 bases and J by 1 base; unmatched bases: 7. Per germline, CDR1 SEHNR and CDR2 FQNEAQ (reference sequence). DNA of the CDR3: TGTGCCAGCAGCCTTCGGGACAGAGGCCAAGAGACCCAGTACTTC. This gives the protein CASSLRDRGQETQYF.

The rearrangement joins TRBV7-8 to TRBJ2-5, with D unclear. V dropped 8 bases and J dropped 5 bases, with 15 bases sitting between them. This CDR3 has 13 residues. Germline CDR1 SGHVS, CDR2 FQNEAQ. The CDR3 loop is CASGPQSRETQYF. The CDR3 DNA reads TGTGCCAGCGGCCCGCAGAGTCGTGAGACCCAGTACTTC.

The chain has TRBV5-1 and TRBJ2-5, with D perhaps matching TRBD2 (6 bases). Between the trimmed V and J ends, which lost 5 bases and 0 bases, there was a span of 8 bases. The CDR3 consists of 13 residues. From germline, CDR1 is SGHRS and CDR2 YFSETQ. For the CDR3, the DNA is TGCGCCAGCAGGAGGACTAACCAAGAGACCCAGTACTTC. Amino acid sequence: CASRRTNQETQYF.

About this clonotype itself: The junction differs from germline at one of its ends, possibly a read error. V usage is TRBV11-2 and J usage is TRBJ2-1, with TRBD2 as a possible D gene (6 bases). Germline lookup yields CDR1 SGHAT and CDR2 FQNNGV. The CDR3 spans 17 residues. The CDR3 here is CAGSPPSVRKSYYEQFF. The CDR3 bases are TGTGCCGGCAGTCCCCCTAGCGTGAGAAAATCCTACTATGAGCAGTTCTTC. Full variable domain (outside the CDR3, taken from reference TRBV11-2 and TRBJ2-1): EAGVAQSPRYKIIEKRQSVAFWCNPISGHATLYWYQQILGQGPKLLIQFQNNGVVDDSQLPKDRFSAERLKGVDSTLKIQPAKLEDSAVYLCAGSPPSVRKSYYEQFFGPGTRLTVL.

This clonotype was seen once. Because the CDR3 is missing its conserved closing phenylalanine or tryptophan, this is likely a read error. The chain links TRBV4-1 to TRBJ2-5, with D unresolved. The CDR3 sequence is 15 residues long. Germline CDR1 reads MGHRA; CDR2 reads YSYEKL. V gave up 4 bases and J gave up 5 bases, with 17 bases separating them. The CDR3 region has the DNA TGCGCCAGCAGCCCCCGGACGTCTGACGGGGAGACCCAGTACTTA. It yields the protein CASSPRTSDGETQYL.

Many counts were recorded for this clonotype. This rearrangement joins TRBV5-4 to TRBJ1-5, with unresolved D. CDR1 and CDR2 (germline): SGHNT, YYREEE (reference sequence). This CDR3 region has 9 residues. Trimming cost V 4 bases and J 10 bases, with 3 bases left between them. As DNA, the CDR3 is TGTGCCAGCAGCCATCCCCAGCATTTT. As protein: CASSHPQHF.

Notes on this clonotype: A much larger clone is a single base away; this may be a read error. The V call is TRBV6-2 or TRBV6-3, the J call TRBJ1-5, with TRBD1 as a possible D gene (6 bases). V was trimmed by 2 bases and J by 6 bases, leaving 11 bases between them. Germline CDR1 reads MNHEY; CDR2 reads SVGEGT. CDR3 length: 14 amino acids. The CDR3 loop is CASSYAGEFQPQHF. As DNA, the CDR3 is TGTGCCAGCAGTTACGCAGGGGAGTTTCAGCCCCAGCATTTT.

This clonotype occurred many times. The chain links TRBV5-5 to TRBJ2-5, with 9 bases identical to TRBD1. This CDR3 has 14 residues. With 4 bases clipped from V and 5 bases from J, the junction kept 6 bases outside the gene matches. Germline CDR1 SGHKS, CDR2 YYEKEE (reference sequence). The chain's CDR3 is CASSVGQGSETQYF. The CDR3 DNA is TGTGCCAGCAGCGTAGGACAGGGGTCGGAGACCCAGTACTTC.

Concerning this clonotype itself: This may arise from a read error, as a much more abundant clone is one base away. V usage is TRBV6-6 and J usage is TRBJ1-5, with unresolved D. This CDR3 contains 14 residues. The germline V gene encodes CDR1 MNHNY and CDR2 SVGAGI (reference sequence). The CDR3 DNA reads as TGTGCCAGCAGTTACTCACATAGCAATCAGTCCCAGCATTTT. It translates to CASSYSHSNQSQHF.

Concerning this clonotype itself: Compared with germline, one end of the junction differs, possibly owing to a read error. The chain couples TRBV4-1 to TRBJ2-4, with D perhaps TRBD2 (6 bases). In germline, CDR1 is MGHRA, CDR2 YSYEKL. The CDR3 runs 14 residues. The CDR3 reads CASSQEPQGLIQYF. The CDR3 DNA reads TGCGCCAGCAGCCAAGAACCCCAGGGACTCATTCAATACTTC.

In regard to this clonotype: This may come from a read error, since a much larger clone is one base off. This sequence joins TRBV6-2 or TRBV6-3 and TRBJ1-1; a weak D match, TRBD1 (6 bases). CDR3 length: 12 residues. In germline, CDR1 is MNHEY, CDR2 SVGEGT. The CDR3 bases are TGTGCCATCAGTTACGCGGGGGCCGGGGCTTTCTTT. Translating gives CAISYAGAGAFF.

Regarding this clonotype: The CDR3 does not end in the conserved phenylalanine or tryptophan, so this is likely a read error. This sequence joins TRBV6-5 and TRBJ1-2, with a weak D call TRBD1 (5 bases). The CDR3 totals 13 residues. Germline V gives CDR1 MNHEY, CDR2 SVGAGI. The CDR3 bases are TGTGCCAGCAGCTACTCAGGGATTCATGGCTACACCCTC. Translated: CASSYSGIHGYTL.